These 30 T cell receptor beta chains originate from one sample sequenced in a study of blood T cell repertoires in COVID-19. Using immunoSEQ multiplex PCR, the repertoire was profiled, and TCRdb retains in-frame clones only, with some absent. The table shows some 150,000 clones, with roughly 85% occurring only once. The source material was PBMCs or T cells enriched from blood (not recorded which). Receptors were obtained from a woman aged 50 to 60 who had recovered from COVID-19.

The V and J genes are TRBV10-3 and TRBJ2-5; tentatively, D is TRBD2 (7 bases). V was shortened by 4 bases and J by 4 bases, with 10 bases between the two germline ends. CDR1 ENHRY and CDR2 SYGVKD come from the germline V gene. The CDR3 is 13 amino acids. The CDR3 sequence is CAISARGAETQYF. DNA for the CDR3: TGTGCCATCAGTGCACGGGGGGCAGAGACCCAGTACTTC.

This clone was seen many times. The J gene is TRBJ1-5, the V gene TRBV4-1, with 7 bases that match TRBD1. Germline values: CDR1 MGHRA, CDR2 YSYEKL. The J segment lost 7 bases and the V segment lost 1 base, leaving 7 bases of the junction unmatched. The CDR3 totals 15 residues. This CDR3 reads CASSQAPGGQQPQHF. In DNA form, the CDR3 reads TGCGCCAGCAGCCAAGCGCCAGGGGGTCAACAGCCCCAGCATTTT.

The chain links TRBV4-1 to TRBJ1-2, with 7 bases lining up with TRBD1. The trim removed 4 bases at V and 1 base at J, leaving 6 bases unmatched. CDR3 size: 15 residues. CDR1 and CDR2 (germline): MGHRA, YSYEKL. The CDR3 DNA reads as TGCGCCAGCAGCCGGGCAACAGGGGATAACTATGGCTACACCTTC. This translates into CASSRATGDNYGYTF.

The rearrangement joins TRBV2 to TRBJ2-1; TRBD1 aligns across 7 bases. Germline V lookup: CDR1 SNHLY, CDR2 FYNNEI. Trimming took 5 bases from V and 0 from J; bases not matched to a gene: 7. The CDR3 runs 16 residues. DNA for the CDR3: TGTGCCAGCAGTAAGCGATCAGGGGGCTCCTACAATGAGCAGTTCTTC. This sequence encodes CASSKRSGGSYNEQFF.

The CDR3 region has the DNA TGTGCCAGCAGCGTTCGGGGGGTCGACTACAATGAGCAGTTCTTC. This codes for CASSVRGVDYNEQFF. This rearrangement joins TRBV9 to TRBJ2-1; TRBD2 matches at 7 bases. CDR3 length equals 15 residues. V lost 2 bases and J lost 3; bases outside the gene matches: 5. Germline V gives CDR1 SGDLS, CDR2 YYNGEE.

CDR3 DNA: TGTGCCTGGAGTGTAGGGGGTCAAGAGACCCAGTACTTC. Its translation is CAWSVGGQETQYF. The V call is TRBV30, the J call TRBJ2-5, with a tentative D call TRBD1 (6 bases). The germline gives CDR1 GTSNPN, CDR2 SVGIG (reference sequence). V lost 0 bases, J lost 2 bases, and 7 bases lay in between. This CDR3 is 13 amino acids long.

This clone was seen only a few times. The chain has TRBV27 and TRBJ1-1; D may be TRBD1 (6 bases). The germline V and J ends were trimmed by 6 bases and 5 bases, with 10 bases remaining between them. Germline V gene sequence: CDR1 MNHEY, CDR2 SMNVEV (reference sequence). The CDR3 is made up of 12 amino acids. CDR3 bases: TGTGCCAGCAGCCCCACAGGGACTGAAGCTTTCTTT. Protein: CASSPTGTEAFF.

The V gene is TRBV5-6, the J gene TRBJ2-7, with D perhaps matching TRBD1 (5 bases). The CDR3 covers 14 residues. The germline V gene has CDR1 SGHDT and CDR2 YYEEEE. Between the trimmed V and J ends, which lost 8 bases and 3 bases, there was a span of 18 bases. In DNA, the CDR3 is TGTGCCAGGTCGACCGGACATAGTTACTACGAGCAGTACTTC. This codes for CARSTGHSYYEQYF.

The genes are TRBV15 and TRBJ1-2; 9 nucleotides align to TRBD1. This CDR3 region has 14 residues. CDR1 LNHNV and CDR2 YYDKDF come from the germline V gene (reference sequence). J lost 9 bases, V lost 5 bases, and 10 bases had no gene match. The CDR3 nucleotides are TGTGCCACCAGCGGACCAAGACAGGGGGATAGCTACACCTTC. Encoded protein: CATSGPRQGDSYTF.

This clone was seen a single time. This specimen includes other DNA sequences encoding the same CDR3. J is TRBJ1-2 and V is TRBV6-5, with TRBD1 identical over 7 bases. Trimming cost V 0 bases and J 8 bases; bases outside gene matches: 6. The germline V gene has CDR1 MNHEY and CDR2 SVGAGI. The CDR3 covers 14 residues. The CDR3 here is CASSYSDRDGGYTF. CDR3 nucleotides: TGTGCCAGCAGTTACTCCGACAGGGACGGCGGCTACACCTTC.

This chain connects TRBV7-8 to TRBJ1-6; 11 bases agree with TRBD1. The CDR3 is made up of 17 amino acids. CDR1 is SGHVS, CDR2 FQNEAQ, per germline. V dropped 5 bases and J dropped 6; count of bases not matched to a gene: 9. CDR3 coding DNA: TGTGCCAGCAGCACCCGGGACAGGGGGACTCTTAATTCACCCCTCCACTTT. Translating gives CASSTRDRGTLNSPLHF. Variable domain in full (rest from reference TRBV7-8 and TRBJ1-6): GAGVSQSPRYKVAKRGQDVALRCDPISGHVSLFWYQQALGQGPEFLTYFQNEAQLDKSGLPSDRFFAERPEGSVSTLKIQRTQQEDSAVYLCASSTRDRGTLNSPLHFGNGTRLTVT.

This clone was detected only a few times. The CDR3 DNA reads as TGTGCCAGCAGGGCCTTCCCAGTCGAGCAGTACTTC. This encodes CASRAFPVEQYF. The rearrangement uses TRBV2 and TRBJ2-7; no reliable D call. With 6 bases removed from V and 6 bases from J, the gap between germline ends came to 12 bases. The CDR3 has 12 residues. CDR1 and CDR2 (germline): SNHLY, FYNNEI.

The V and J genes are TRBV30 and TRBJ1-5; D perhaps matches TRBD1 (5 bases). The CDR3 consists of 14 residues. Trimming left V 1 base short and J 1 base short, with 8 bases between. The germline gives CDR1 GTSNPN, CDR2 SVGIG (reference sequence). This CDR3 reads CAWSGGDSNQPQHF. CDR3 bases: TGTGCCTGGAGTGGGGGGGACAGCAATCAGCCCCAGCATTTT.

This clone has a single count. This rearrangement joins TRBV29-1 to TRBJ2-7, with 7 positions matching TRBD1. The CDR3 has 14 amino acids. Trimming at V came to 6 bases and at J to 0 bases, leaving 8 bases not matched to a gene. Germline V gives CDR1 SQVTM, CDR2 ANQGSEA. In DNA, the CDR3 is TGCAGCGTGGGAGTCAGGGGGAGCTCCTACGAGCAGTACTTC. Its protein is CSVGVRGSSYEQYF.

The CDR3 DNA sequence: TGTGCCTGGGGCCAGGGGGCTGATGGCTACACCTTC. Its translation: CAWGQGADGYTF. This chain connects TRBV30 to TRBJ1-2; TRBD1 aligns across 8 bases. J was trimmed by 6 bases and V by 5 bases; bases with no gene match: 5. There are 12 residues in the CDR3. Germline assignment: CDR1 GTSNPN and CDR2 SVGIG (reference sequence).

In its sample, this clone was seen once. This chain joins TRBV11-3 and TRBJ2-2; TRBD2 aligns across 14 bases. The CDR3 loop spans 19 amino acids. The J segment lost 2 bases and the V segment lost 3 bases, leaving 8 bases of the junction unmatched. CDR1 and CDR2 (germline): SGHNT, YENEEA. Here the CDR3 DNA reads TGTGCCAGCAGCTTGGGGACTAGCGGGGGCAGAATTAACACCGGGGAGCTGTTTTTT. Translated, it gives CASSLGTSGGRINTGELFF.

This clone was recorded only once. This chain connects TRBV6-5 to TRBJ1-1; no definite D call. Germline V lookup: CDR1 MNHEY, CDR2 SVGAGI. This CDR3 spans 13 amino acids. The V end lost 2 bases, the J end lost 3 bases, and 7 bases lay between the germline ends. CDR3 sequence: CASSYTEDTEAFF. The CDR3, as DNA: TGTGCCAGCAGTTACACCGAGGACACTGAAGCTTTCTTT.

This chain's CDR3 is CASSDYRTGTDTQYF. The CDR3 DNA follows: TGTGCCAGCAGTGACTACAGAACGGGCACAGATACGCAGTATTTT. The chain links TRBV25-1 to TRBJ2-3; D gene ambiguous. Germline lookup yields CDR1 MGHDK and CDR2 SYGVNS. The CDR3 covers 15 residues. Between the trimmed V and J ends, which lost 3 bases and 1 base, there was a span of 11 bases. Combining the CDR3 with reference TRBV25-1 and TRBJ2-3 gives the whole variable domain EADIYQTPRYLVIGTGKKITLECSQTMGHDKMYWYQQDPGMELHLIHYSYGVNSTEKGDLSSESTVSRIRTEHFPLTLESARPSHTSQYLCASSDYRTGTDTQYFGPGTRLTVL.

The chain employs TRBV5-4 and TRBJ2-3, with D unclear. Trimming removed 5 bases from V and 4 bases from J, with 5 bases in between. The V gene's germline CDR1 is SGHNT and CDR2 YYREEE (reference sequence). CDR3 size: 11 residues. The CDR3 DNA is TGTGCCAGCAGTAGTGCAGATACGCAGTATTTT. This sequence encodes CASSSADTQYF.

This chain joins TRBV6-5 and TRBJ1-2; TRBD1 might be the D (6 bases). Per the germline V gene, CDR1 is MNHEY and CDR2 is SVGAGI. Trimming took 7 bases from V and 6 from J, leaving 15 bases between them. This CDR3 comprises 13 residues. CDR3 protein: CASIPGEIDGYTF. For the CDR3, the DNA is TGTGCCAGCATCCCAGGGGAAATCGATGGCTACACCTTC.

CDR3 loop: CATSRDYGGDEAAFF. The CDR3 nucleotides are TGTGCCACCAGCAGAGATTATGGGGGCGACGAGGCAGCTTTCTTT. The chain uses TRBV15 and TRBJ1-1, with D perhaps matching TRBD1 (6 bases). This CDR3 is built from 15 residues. V lost 0 bases and J lost 10, with 18 bases in between. From germline, CDR1 is LNHNV and CDR2 YYDKDF (reference sequence).

The chain links TRBV11-1 to TRBJ2-1; perhaps TRBD1 as D (6 bases). The CDR3 contains 14 residues. Germline V gene sequence: CDR1 SGHAT, CDR2 FQDESV (reference sequence). The V end lost 2 bases, the J end lost 8 bases, and 13 bases lay between the germline ends. CDR3 in amino acids: CASSLHTGTDEQFF. The CDR3 DNA sequence: TGTGCCAGCAGCTTACACACAGGGACCGATGAGCAGTTCTTC.

The chain is built from TRBV18 and TRBJ2-7; D perhaps matches TRBD1 (5 bases). The CDR3 loop spans 16 amino acids. V lost 2 bases to trimming and J lost 2 bases, with 16 bases between them. Germline CDR1 reads KGHSH; CDR2 reads LQKENI. CDR3 DNA: TGTGCCAGCTCACCAAAACATAGGGGTTATCCCTACGAGCAGTACTTC. Protein: CASSPKHRGYPYEQYF.

This clone was picked up a small number of times. This sequence joins TRBV6-5 and TRBJ2-5; D is possibly TRBD2 (6 bases). V was trimmed by 4 bases and J by 5 bases, leaving 14 bases between them. The germline gives CDR1 MNHEY, CDR2 SVGAGI. The CDR3 has 14 residues. DNA of the CDR3: TGTGCCAGCAGTTCCCGGTGGGGGGTGGAGACCCAGTACTTC. Its protein product is CASSSRWGVETQYF.

This clone has just a few counts. The rearrangement links TRBV4-1 to TRBJ1-1, with D hard to call. V was cut by 4 bases and J by 0 bases, with 12 bases left in between. CDR3 size: 15 residues. CDR1 and CDR2 (germline): MGHRA, YSYEKL. CDR3 loop: CASSPLTEMNTEAFF. Written as DNA, the CDR3 is TGCGCCAGCAGCCCCCTCACAGAGATGAACACTGAAGCTTTCTTT.

The rearrangement links TRBV7-3 to TRBJ2-2, with D possibly TRBD2 on 5 matching bases. Germline lookup yields CDR1 SGHTA and CDR2 FQGTGA. The CDR3 spans 18 residues. Trimming took 2 bases from V and 3 from J, leaving 19 bases between them. CDR3 DNA sequence: TGTGCCAGCAGCTTATATATCTCCCAGTGGGGAGACACCGGGGAGCTGTTTTTT. Translated, it gives CASSLYISQWGDTGELFF.

The chain employs TRBV9 and TRBJ2-7; 13 bases map to TRBD2. Germline CDR1 is SGDLS and CDR2 is YYNGEE. The V gene end was trimmed by 2 bases and the J gene end by 0 bases; junction bases not matched to a gene: 5. The CDR3 has 17 residues. The CDR3 sequence: CASSVGLAGVNSYEQYF. CDR3 nucleotide sequence: TGTGCCAGCAGCGTCGGACTAGCGGGGGTGAACTCCTACGAGCAGTACTTC. The full variable domain, in which reference TRBV9 and TRBJ2-7 provide the parts outside the CDR3, is DSGVTQTPKHLITATGQRVTLRCSPRSGDLSVYWYQQSLDQGLQFLIQYYNGEERAKGNILERFSAQQFPDLHSELNLSSLELGDSALYFCASSVGLAGVNSYEQYFGPGTRLTVT.

This clone has at least ten counts. The rearrangement joins TRBV4-2 to TRBJ1-1, with TRBD1 identical over 9 bases. CDR1 LGHNA and CDR2 YNFKEQ come from the germline V gene. Trimming took 3 bases from V and 1 from J; bases not matched to a gene: 3. The CDR3 loop spans 15 amino acids. CDR3 protein: CASSHPDRGNTEAFF. CDR3 bases: TGTGCCAGCAGCCACCCGGACAGGGGGAACACTGAAGCTTTCTTT.

V usage is TRBV7-2 and J usage is TRBJ1-2; the match to TRBD1 covers 9 bases. This CDR3 region has 16 residues. Germline V gene data show CDR1 as SGHTA and CDR2 as FQGNSA. Trimming at V came to 5 bases and at J to 0 bases, leaving 7 bases not matched to a gene. The CDR3, as DNA: TGTGCCAGCAGCCGGGACAGGGAATCGTCTAACTATGGCTACACCTTC. It yields the protein CASSRDRESSNYGYTF. Full variable domain (remainder filled in from reference TRBV7-2 and TRBJ1-2): GAGVSQSPSNKVTEKGKDVELRCDPISGHTALYWYRQSLGQGLEFLIYFQGNSAPDKSGLPSDRFSAERTGGSVSTLTIQRTQQEDSAVYLCASSRDRESSNYGYTFGSGTRLTVV.

V gene TRBV10-3 combines with J gene TRBJ2-5; 8 nucleotides align to TRBD2. The CDR3 contains 11 residues. Looked up from germline, CDR1 is ENHRY and CDR2 is SYGVKD. V was clipped by 3 bases and J by 9 bases; unmatched bases: 0. CDR3 coding DNA: TGTGCCATCAGTGACGGGGGGGCCCAGTACTTC. Encoded protein: CAISDGGAQYF.